This T cell receptor beta chain derives from a study of regulatory T cells in long-lasting Graves disease. Notes on the study in general: Sampling was limited to peripheral blood rather than thyroid tissue. TRBV28 was favored in persistent disease, as were TRBJ1-2 and TRBJ2-5.

Regarding time point: newly diagnosed GD, antithyroid drugs for less than 3 months. Extracted PBMC RNA gave rise to the TCR library. This clonotype showed up many times. Antigen unknown. Arm-PCR of CDR3 regions with iRepertoire HTBI primers generated TCR beta libraries. Using its own MiXCR run on the multiplex PCR reads, TCRdb lists one record per CDR3 protein. The data hold approximately 400,000 distinct CDR3 sequences, with around a sixth observed a single time. Looked up from germline, CDR1 is SNHLY and CDR2 is FYNNEI. The CDR3 has 13 residues. Trimming took 3 bases from V and 1 from J, leaving 6 bases between them.

V usage is TRBV2 and J usage is TRBJ1-1; unclear D gene. The TCR originated in a female donor with Graves disease. Source: peripheral blood mononuclear cells (PBMCs), taken at new diagnosis, from a patient treated with antithyroid drugs. CDR3 in amino acids: CASSDNGNTEAFF. The CDR3 DNA reads TGTGCCAGCAGTGACAACGGGAACACTGAAGCTTTCTTT. Supplemented by reference TRBV2 and TRBJ1-1, the full variable domain reads EPEVTQTPSHQVTQMGQEVILRCVPISNHLYFYWYRQILGQKVEFLVSFYNNEISEKSEIFDDQFSVERPDGSNFTLKIRSTKLEDSAMYFCASSDNGNTEAFFGQGTRLTVV.